Following are 17 T cell receptor beta chains from one sample sequenced in a study of T cell responses to AZD1222 COVID-19 vaccine. Data came from immunoSEQ multiplex PCR; TCRdb stores just in-frame clones and leaves some out. The table lists around 180,000 clones, more than 75% of them singletons. The sequenced sample was peripheral blood, obtained 28 days after the second AZD1222 dose. These receptors were collected from an adult who received the AZD1222 COVID-19 vaccine.

Remarks on this clone: Other DNA sequences in the sample encode the same CDR3. V is TRBV18 and J is TRBJ2-5; D unclear. The CDR3 runs 13 residues. Trimming took off 6 bases at V and 1 base at J, with 9 bases between the two ends. From germline, CDR1 is KGHSH and CDR2 LQKENI. CDR3 region: CASSPPSQETQYF. The CDR3, as DNA: TGTGCCAGCTCCCCGCCTAGCCAAGAGACCCAGTACTTC. Based on the CDR3 plus reference TRBV18 and TRBJ2-5, the full variable domain is NAGVMQNPRHLVRRRGQEARLRCSPMKGHSHVYWYRQLPEEGLKFMVYLQKENIIDESGMPKERFSAEFPKEGPSILRIQQVVRGDSAAYFCASSPPSQETQYFGPGTRLLVL.

CDR3 sequence (DNA): TGTGCCAGCAGCGAGGGGCGGGGGGGTGGAAATACGCAGTATTTT. This translates into CASSEGRGGGNTQYF. The rearrangement joins TRBV5-4 to TRBJ2-3; TRBD2 matches at 9 bases. This CDR3 has 15 amino acids. With V trimmed by 4 bases and J by 7 bases, 10 bases remained unmatched. Looked up from germline, CDR1 is SGHNT and CDR2 is YYREEE (reference sequence).

The rearrangement links TRBV19 to TRBJ2-2, with D unclear. V was pared by 6 bases and J by 1 base, with 6 bases between. Germline V lookup: CDR1 LNHDA, CDR2 SQIVND (reference sequence). The CDR3 totals 13 residues. CDR3 in DNA: TGTGCCAGTAGCGGCAGGAACACCGGGGAGCTGTTTTTT. It translates to CASSGRNTGELFF.

The V call is TRBV28, the J call TRBJ2-7; the D call may be TRBD1 or TRBD2 (6 bases each). Deletions cut 4 bases from V and 5 bases from J, with 18 bases between. Germline CDR1 MDHEN, CDR2 SYDVKM. The CDR3 has 15 amino acids. The CDR3 sequence is CASSYYRGRRNEQYF. The CDR3 region has the DNA TGTGCCAGCAGTTATTACCGGGGGCGGAGAAACGAGCAGTACTTC.

This chain links TRBV5-8 with TRBJ1-1; the match to TRBD1 covers 9 bases. Unmatched junction bases numbered 9, after V lost 3 bases and J lost 3 bases. From germline, CDR1 is SGHTS and CDR2 YDEGEE. The CDR3 runs 16 residues. Here the CDR3 DNA reads TGTGCCAGCAGCTGGGGGGCCGGGACAGGGTACACTGAAGCTTTCTTT. Translating gives CASSWGAGTGYTEAFF.

This chain joins TRBV29-1 and TRBJ2-1; 8 bases line up with TRBD2. V dropped 3 bases and J dropped 3; count of bases not matched to a gene: 4. Germline values: CDR1 SQVTM, CDR2 ANQGSEA. The CDR3 extends over 14 amino acids. CDR3 region: CSVEGLGRYNEQFF. CDR3 bases: TGCAGCGTTGAGGGACTAGGTCGCTACAATGAGCAGTTCTTC.

The CDR3 protein is CASSLAPGRNTGELFF. CDR3 in DNA: TGTGCCAGCAGCTTGGCCCCCGGACGGAATACCGGGGAGCTGTTTTTT. The chain recombines TRBV5-5 with TRBJ2-2; D ambiguous. This CDR3 contains 16 residues. The V and J ends lost 0 bases and 5 bases respectively, with 14 bases between them. Germline values: CDR1 SGHKS, CDR2 YYEKEE (reference sequence).

The chain employs TRBV7-2 and TRBJ2-7, with D perhaps matching TRBD1 (5 bases). Germline CDR1 reads SGHTA; CDR2 reads FQGNSA. V was trimmed by 0 bases and J by 1 base, leaving 7 bases between them. CDR3 length equals 14 residues. The CDR3 DNA sequence: TGTGCCAGCAGCTTAGCCAGGGAATCCTACGAGCAGTACTTC. Translated: CASSLARESYEQYF.

CDR3 bases: TGTGCCACCAGCAGAGGACAGGGAGGGCAGTACTTC. Translated: CATSRGQGGQYF. This sequence joins TRBV15 and TRBJ2-7; the D gene is possibly TRBD1 (7 bases). V shed 1 base and J shed 9 bases, with 10 bases lying between them. CDR1 is LNHNV, CDR2 YYDKDF, per germline (reference sequence). CDR3 size: 12 residues.

V and J are TRBV24-1 and TRBJ1-5; D is unresolved. Trimming took 4 bases from V and 0 from J, leaving 6 bases between them. The CDR3 runs to 14 residues. Germline V lookup: CDR1 KGHDR, CDR2 SFDVKD. CDR3 nucleotide sequence: TGTGCCACCAGTGACCTGGATAGCAATCAGCCCCAGCATTTT. It yields the protein CATSDLDSNQPQHF.

V and J are TRBV9 and TRBJ2-1; either TRBD1 or TRBD2 may fit D (5 bases each). The CDR3 contains 15 residues. Trimming left V 4 bases short and J 6 bases short, with 17 bases between. Germline V gene lookup returns CDR1 SGDLS and CDR2 YYNGEE. The CDR3 reads CASSPRDGTANEQFF. The CDR3 DNA sequence: TGTGCCAGCAGCCCTAGGGACGGGACCGCCAATGAGCAGTTCTTC.

The CDR3 nucleotides read TGTGCCAGCAGCTTAGGAATTGACAGGATCGACGAGCAGTACTTC. It translates to CASSLGIDRIDEQYF. This chain links TRBV7-9 with TRBJ2-7, with D tentatively TRBD1 (6 bases). V was clipped by 1 base and J by 5 bases, with 15 bases between them. The CDR3 is 15 amino acids. The germline V gene has CDR1 SEHNR and CDR2 FQNEAQ (reference sequence).

The chain couples TRBV19 to TRBJ2-7; D unresolved. Trimming left V 7 bases short and J 2 bases short, with 15 bases between. The CDR3 extends over 14 amino acids. The germline gives CDR1 LNHDA, CDR2 SQIVND (reference sequence). The DNA of the CDR3 is TGTGCCAGTACCACCGGGCGAGCCGCCTACGAGCAGTACTTC. Residues: CASTTGRAAYEQYF.

This clone was detected only a few times. This chain uses TRBV11-2 with TRBJ2-7, with D tentatively TRBD2 (6 bases). CDR1 is SGHAT, CDR2 FQNNGV, per germline. Trimming removed 5 bases from V and 2 bases from J, with 13 bases in between. The CDR3 has 14 residues. The CDR3 protein is CASSTVGGTYEQYF. The CDR3 coding sequence is TGTGCCAGCAGCACGGTGGGAGGTACCTACGAGCAGTACTTC. The full variable domain, with the rest looked up from reference TRBV11-2 and TRBJ2-7, is EAGVAQSPRYKIIEKRQSVAFWCNPISGHATLYWYQQILGQGPKLLIQFQNNGVVDDSQLPKDRFSAERLKGVDSTLKIQPAKLEDSAVYLCASSTVGGTYEQYFGPGTRLTVT.

The chain combines TRBV9 with TRBJ2-3; no clear D. Trimming pared 0 bases from V and 2 bases from J, leaving 16 bases between. Per germline, CDR1 SGDLS and CDR2 YYNGEE. The CDR3 loop spans 17 amino acids. The CDR3 loop reads CASSVDRAFSDTDTQYF. The CDR3 coding sequence is TGTGCCAGCAGCGTAGACCGGGCTTTCTCCGACACAGATACGCAGTATTTT. Full variable domain (remainder filled in from reference TRBV9 and TRBJ2-3): DSGVTQTPKHLITATGQRVTLRCSPRSGDLSVYWYQQSLDQGLQFLIQYYNGEERAKGNILERFSAQQFPDLHSELNLSSLELGDSALYFCASSVDRAFSDTDTQYFGPGTRLTVL.

The chain carries TRBV10-3 and TRBJ2-1; D is perhaps TRBD1 (6 bases). Trimming removed 10 bases from V and 2 bases from J, with 12 bases in between. There are 13 residues in the CDR3. Germline V gene data show CDR1 as ENHRY and CDR2 as SYGVKD. The CDR3 DNA is TGTGCCACCCAGGGGATTCCCTACAATGAGCAGTTCTTC. It translates to CATQGIPYNEQFF.

The genes are TRBV11-3 and TRBJ2-7; D call uncertain. V was shortened by 0 bases and J by 7 bases, with 7 bases between the two germline ends. This CDR3 region has 12 residues. Germline CDR1 is SGHNT and CDR2 is YENEEA. The CDR3 here is CASSLDPGEQYF. The CDR3 nucleotides read TGTGCCAGCAGCTTAGACCCCGGAGAGCAGTACTTC.